This TCR beta chain is from a study of cytomegalovirus exposure and HLA in healthy donors. At the level of the study: Unique TCRs numbering around 80 million, obtained from HLA-typed donors, made up an early data release.

This CDR3 is 14 amino acids long. Germline V gene data show CDR1 as SEHNR and CDR2 as FQNEAQ (reference sequence). Trimming removed 4 bases from V and 2 bases from J; junction bases left unmatched: 4. Primers for the PCR totalled 60 Vbeta and 13 Jbeta. Assay: immunoSEQ multiplex PCR; the TCRdb copy retains only in-frame clones and omits some. The table records approximately 170,000 clones, 55% to 65% of them present only once. Regarding this clone: No antigen is known for it.

Study-wide results and limits: Some segments of the V type, notably TRBV6-2 and TRBV6-3, were excluded as indistinguishable. Previous analysis showed most TCR beta V segments were productive about 87% or about 30% of the time.

Source material: PBMCs. This chain links TRBV7-9 with TRBJ2-5; 7 nucleotides agree with TRBD2. The clonotype originates from a man aged 35 to 55 in good health and CMV-seronegative. The CDR3 DNA reads TGTGCCAGCAGCTGGCTAGCGGATCAAGAGACCCAGTACTTC. This sequence encodes CASSWLADQETQYF.